This T cell receptor beta chain originates from a study of PD-L1 blockade in urothelial cancer. Across the whole study: Males with urothelial cancer arising in the bladder constituted most of the 29 patients.

V gave up 5 bases and J gave up 2 bases, with 16 bases separating them. Germline assignment: CDR1 LNHDA and CDR2 SQIVND (reference sequence). The CDR3 is 15 residues long. Time point specified: peripheral blood 6 weeks after treatment start. Produced via immunoSEQ multiplex PCR; TCRdb's table is partial and in-frame only. The data contain 35,000 to 55,000 clones, about four fifths of them seen just once; the ten biggest clones take up approximately 13%. This chain joins TRBV19 and TRBJ2-7; unclear D gene. This receptor was obtained from a man aged 60-69 years with urothelial cancer. The material sequenced was PBMCs, taken around atezolizumab (anti-PD-L1) treatment. CDR3 sequence: CASSATQTWTYEQYF. The CDR3 DNA follows: TGTGCCAGTAGTGCAACCCAGACTTGGACCTACGAGCAGTACTTC.